This TCR beta chain was captured by sequencing in a study of OX40 agonist ivuxolimab in advanced cancers. As for the study in general: Every patient in dose escalation had hepatocellular carcinoma, melanoma, renal cell or head and neck cancer. Patients achieving partial responses numbered three: one hepatocellular carcinoma case and two cutaneous melanoma cases.

Trimming took off 4 bases at V and 5 bases at J, with 23 bases between the two ends. This CDR3 has 17 residues. Germline lookup yields CDR1 SNHLY and CDR2 FYNNEI. Some clones are missing from TCRdb's copy, which holds only in-frame ones; the method was immunoSEQ multiplex PCR. The sample has some 46,000 clones; roughly 87% are singletons. The specimen comprised CD4+ or CD8+ T cells sorted from blood, sampled in a trial of the OX40 agonist ivuxolimab. This TCR derives from an adult with an advanced solid tumor such as melanoma, head and neck, liver or kidney cancer. The J gene is TRBJ2-5, the V gene TRBV2; D uncertain. The CDR3 DNA reads as TGTGCCAGCAGTGGAGTCCCGGACCGAGGTTACTGGGAGACCCAGTACTTC. It yields the protein CASSGVPDRGYWETQYF. Variable domain in full (rest from reference TRBV2 and TRBJ2-5): EPEVTQTPSHQVTQMGQEVILRCVPISNHLYFYWYRQILGQKVEFLVSFYNNEISEKSEIFDDQFSVERPDGSNFTLKIRSTKLEDSAMYFCASSGVPDRGYWETQYFGPGTRLLVL.